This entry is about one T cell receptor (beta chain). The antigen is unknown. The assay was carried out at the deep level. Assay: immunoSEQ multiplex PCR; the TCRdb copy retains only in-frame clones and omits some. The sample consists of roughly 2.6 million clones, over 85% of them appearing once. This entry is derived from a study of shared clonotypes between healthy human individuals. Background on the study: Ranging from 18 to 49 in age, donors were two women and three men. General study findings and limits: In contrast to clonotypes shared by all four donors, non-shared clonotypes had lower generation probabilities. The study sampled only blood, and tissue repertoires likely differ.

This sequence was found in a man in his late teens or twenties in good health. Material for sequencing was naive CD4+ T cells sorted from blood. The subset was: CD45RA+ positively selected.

CDR3 in amino acids: CASSMDRPSTDTQYF. The CDR3 DNA sequence: TGTGCCAGCAGCATGGACCGCCCTAGCACAGATACGCAGTATTTT. The chain recombines TRBV5-6 with TRBJ2-3; D is unclear. The CDR3 sequence is 15 residues long. CDR1 is SGHDT and CDR2 is YYEEEE in the germline V gene. The V gene lost 4 bases and the J gene lost 0 bases, with 12 bases spanning the gap.